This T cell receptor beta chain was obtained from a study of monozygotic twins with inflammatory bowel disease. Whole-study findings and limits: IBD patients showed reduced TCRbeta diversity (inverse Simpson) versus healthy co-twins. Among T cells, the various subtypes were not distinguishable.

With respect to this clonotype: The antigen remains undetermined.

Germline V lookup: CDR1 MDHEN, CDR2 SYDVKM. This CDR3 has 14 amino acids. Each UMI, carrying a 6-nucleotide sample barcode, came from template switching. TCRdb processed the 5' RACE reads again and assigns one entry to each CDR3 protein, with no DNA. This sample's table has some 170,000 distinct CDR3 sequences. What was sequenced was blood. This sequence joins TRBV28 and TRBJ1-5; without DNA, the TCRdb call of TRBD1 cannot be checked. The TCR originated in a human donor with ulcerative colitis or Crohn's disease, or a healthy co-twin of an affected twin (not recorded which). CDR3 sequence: CASRGARINQPQHF.